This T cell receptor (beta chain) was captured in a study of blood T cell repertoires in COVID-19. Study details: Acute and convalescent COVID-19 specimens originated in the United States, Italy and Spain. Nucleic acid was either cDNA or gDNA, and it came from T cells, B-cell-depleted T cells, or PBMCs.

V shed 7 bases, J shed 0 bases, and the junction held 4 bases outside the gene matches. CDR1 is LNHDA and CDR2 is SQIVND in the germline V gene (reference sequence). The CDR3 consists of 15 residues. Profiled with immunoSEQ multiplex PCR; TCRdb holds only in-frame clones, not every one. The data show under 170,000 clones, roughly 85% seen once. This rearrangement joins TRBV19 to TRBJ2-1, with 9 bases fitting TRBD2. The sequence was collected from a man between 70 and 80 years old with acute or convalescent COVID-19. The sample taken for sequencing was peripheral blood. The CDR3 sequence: CASTIAGDSYNEQFF. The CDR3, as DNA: TGTGCCAGTACCATAGCGGGAGACTCCTACAATGAGCAGTTCTTC.